What follows are 2 T cell receptor beta chains derived from one specimen sequenced in a study of shared clonotypes between healthy human individuals. Clones were read by immunoSEQ multiplex PCR, and TCRdb kept only the in-frame ones, dropping some. The sample shows a few million clones, approximately 96% of them seen only once. The source material was naive CD4+ T cells sorted from blood. As for subset: CD45RA+ positively selected. These receptors came from a man between 18 and 35 years old in good health.

This clone has a single count. The chain's CDR3 is CASSSGTTGETQYF. CDR3 nucleotide sequence: TGCGCCAGCAGCTCCGGGACGACCGGGGAGACCCAGTACTTC. The V call is TRBV5-1, the J call TRBJ2-5; the D call may be TRBD1 or TRBD2 (5 bases each). Germline loops: CDR1 SGHRS, CDR2 YFSETQ. The CDR3 has 14 amino acids. Deletions cut 3 bases from V and 5 bases from J, with 14 bases between.

This sequence joins TRBV9 and TRBJ2-2; D remains unclear. Germline lookup yields CDR1 SGDLS and CDR2 YYNGEE. Deletions cut 0 bases from V and 12 bases from J, with 9 bases between. CDR3 length equals 12 residues. The CDR3 protein is CASSVGDWQLFF. CDR3 coding DNA: TGTGCCAGCAGCGTAGGGGATTGGCAGCTGTTTTTT.